This T cell receptor beta chain derives from a study of T cells in Graves' hyperthyroidism and ophthalmopathy. As for the study in general: Pretreatment peripheral blood was obtained at initial diagnosis.

Trimming removed 4 bases from V and 5 bases from J, with 14 bases in between. This CDR3 has 14 residues. Germline V gene lookup returns CDR1 SGHNT and CDR2 YENEEA. Clinical Activity Scores of at least 3, NOSPECS grades of at least 4 and durations under 3 months characterized ophthalmopathy patients. This clonotype was picked up many times. Amplified TCR beta CDR3 regions derived from RNA transcripts. In the first-round RT-PCR of the TCR CDR3, the HTBI primer set was used. TCRdb called the multiplex PCR reads again in MiXCR, with one record for every CDR3 protein. Here the sample spans over 500,000 distinct CDR3 sequences, 16% being singletons.

This clonotype originated in a woman in her 30s with Graves' ophthalmopathy. The sample was blood. This chain connects TRBV11-3 to TRBJ1-1, with no clear D. For the CDR3, the DNA is TGTGCCAGCAGCTCCCGCGGAGGGAATACTGAAGCTTTCTTT. This codes for CASSSRGGNTEAFF.